This T cell receptor (beta chain) was obtained from a study of early T cells in non-severe SARS-CoV-2 infection. For the study at large: Sequencing was performed on bulk RNA from unsorted whole blood, leaving chains unpaired. Findings of the study overall: A preference for anti-spike CD8 responses marked VDJdb matching, which missed private and CD4 specificities.

Individual cDNA molecules each received unique molecular identifiers attached to them. In TCRdb, the 5' RACE reads were re-called with MiXCR into one record per CDR3 protein. This sample has 35,000 or so distinct CDR3 sequences; 5% occur once, and the top ten carry less than 15%. This clonotype was counted at least ten times. Its antigen is not known. The TCR originated in an adult who was a healthcare worker with PCR-confirmed SARS-CoV-2 infection or an uninfected control (not recorded which). Material for sequencing was whole blood.

The CDR3 region has the DNA TGTGCCACCAGCCCCGGCGGGGGGGCTGCAGATACGCAGTATTTT. Residues: CATSPGGGAADTQYF. The chain joins TRBV15 to TRBJ2-3; 9 bases are a match to TRBD2. CDR1 and CDR2 (germline): LNHNV, YYDKDF (reference sequence). The junction had 7 bases not matched to a gene; V was cut back by 5 bases and J by 4 bases. The CDR3 has 15 amino acids.